A single sample gave rise to the 23 T cell receptor beta chains below, sequenced in a study of blood T cell repertoires in COVID-19. Sequencing was performed with immunoSEQ multiplex PCR; in TCRdb, only in-frame clones are kept and a portion is missing. The sample holds fewer than 200,000 clones, 70% to 85% seen once. Specimen: peripheral blood. The receptors were gathered from a man in his 60s who had recovered from COVID-19.

This clone came up once. The CDR3 here is CATSDGTGSRGGYTF. As DNA, the CDR3 is TGTGCCACCAGTGACGGGACAGGCAGTCGGGGTGGCTACACCTTC. The rearrangement joins TRBV24-1 to TRBJ1-2; 8 positions agree with TRBD1. V dropped 4 bases and J dropped 7; count of bases not matched to a gene: 10. This CDR3 region has 15 residues. Per germline, CDR1 KGHDR and CDR2 SFDVKD.

V is TRBV18 and J is TRBJ1-4, with TRBD1 matching 10 bases. CDR3 length: 14 residues. Trimming removed 6 bases from V and 7 bases from J; junction bases left unmatched: 5. CDR1 and CDR2 (germline): KGHSH, LQKENI. The CDR3 reads CASSSGQGSEKLFF. The CDR3 DNA follows: TGTGCCAGCTCGTCGGGACAGGGGAGTGAAAAACTGTTTTTT.

The chain joins TRBV19 to TRBJ2-2; a possible D gene is TRBD1 (6 bases). The V gene lost 6 bases and the J gene lost 0 bases, with 17 bases spanning the gap. The germline V gene encodes CDR1 LNHDA and CDR2 SQIVND (reference sequence). This CDR3 is built from 17 residues. Written as DNA, the CDR3 is TGTGCCAGTAGCCGGACATGGGACACCTCGAACACCGGGGAGCTGTTTTTT. Translation gives CASSRTWDTSNTGELFF.

The V gene is TRBV11-2, the J gene TRBJ2-7; 7 positions agree with TRBD1. The CDR3 sequence is 13 residues long. In germline, CDR1 is SGHAT, CDR2 FQNNGV. V gave up 5 bases and J gave up 3 bases; unmatched junction bases: 4. CDR3 bases: TGTGCCAGCAGCCCGGGGACAGACTACGAGCAGTACTTC. Its translation is CASSPGTDYEQYF.

This chain joins TRBV7-9 and TRBJ2-1; D is ambiguous. CDR1 is SEHNR and CDR2 is FQNEAQ in the germline V gene (reference sequence). Between the trimmed V and J ends, which lost 1 base and 5 bases, there was a span of 9 bases. The CDR3 sequence is 14 residues long. The CDR3 spells CASSLDTEHNEQFF. CDR3 DNA: TGTGCCAGCAGCTTAGATACAGAACACAATGAGCAGTTCTTC.

The genes are TRBV11-2 and TRBJ2-2, with 7 bases fitting TRBD2. Germline values: CDR1 SGHAT, CDR2 FQNNGV. This CDR3 is built from 16 residues. V shed 5 bases and J 0 bases; nucleotides not matched to a gene: 6. CDR3 nucleotide sequence: TGTGCCAGCAGCCGGGGGGAGGGAACGAACACCGGGGAGCTGTTTTTT. As protein: CASSRGEGTNTGELFF.

The chain carries TRBV9 and TRBJ2-7; perhaps TRBD2 as D (5 bases). Looked up from germline, CDR1 is SGDLS and CDR2 is YYNGEE. V dropped 4 bases and J dropped 2 bases, with 13 bases sitting between them. The CDR3 has 14 amino acids. In DNA form, the CDR3 reads TGTGCCAGCAGCCTAAGCGGAGGTACCTACGAGCAGTACTTC. Its protein product is CASSLSGGTYEQYF.

This chain links TRBV3-1 (or the pseudogene TRBV3-2) with TRBJ1-2, with D possibly being TRBD1 (6 bases). There are 14 residues in the CDR3. Trimming stripped 3 bases from V and 7 bases from J, with 15 bases between. Germline CDR1 LGHDT, CDR2 YNNKEL (reference sequence). The DNA of the CDR3 is TGTGCCAGCAGCCATTTAGGGGGTGATGCTGGCTACACCTTC. This sequence encodes CASSHLGGDAGYTF.

J is TRBJ1-2 and V is TRBV7-9, with D perhaps matching TRBD1 (5 bases). Trimming cost V 1 base and J 7 bases, with 16 bases left between them. The CDR3 totals 15 residues. CDR1 SEHNR and CDR2 FQNEAQ come from the germline V gene (reference sequence). CDR3 region: CASSLGQTLGGGYTF. CDR3 coding DNA: TGTGCCAGCAGCTTAGGGCAGACTCTCGGGGGTGGCTACACCTTC.

With respect to this clone: Sequence at one end of the junction differs from germline and may be a read error. The rearrangement uses TRBV7-7 and TRBJ1-5, with unresolved D. The CDR3 totals 13 residues. Germline values: CDR1 SSHAT, CDR2 FNYEAQ (reference sequence). The chain's CDR3 is CASSRAQDQPQHF. The CDR3 bases are TGTGCTAGCAGCCGCGCGCAGGATCAGCCCCAGCATTTT.

Comments on this clone: Mismatch with germline at one junction end may stem from a read error. The chain recombines TRBV6-5 with TRBJ2-7; D is unclear. The germline gives CDR1 MNHEY, CDR2 SVGAGI. The CDR3 is 14 amino acids. The CDR3 is CASSYSFGSYEQCF. DNA of the CDR3: TGTGCCAGCAGTTACTCGTTCGGGTCCTACGAGCAGTGCTTC.

The V call is TRBV2, the J call TRBJ2-5, with D possibly being TRBD2 (5 bases). The CDR3 contains 11 residues. The germline CDR1 and CDR2 sequences are SNHLY and FYNNEI. V shed 6 bases and J shed 4 bases, with 6 bases lying between them. CDR3 DNA: TGTGCCAGCAGCACTAGAGAGACCCAGTACTTC. It specifies CASSTRETQYF.

The V and J genes are TRBV5-1 and TRBJ1-6; perhaps TRBD1 as D (6 bases). Germline CDR1 and CDR2: SGHRS and YFSETQ. V lost 3 bases and J lost 0, with 13 bases in between. The CDR3 has 17 residues. DNA for the CDR3: TGCGCCAGCAGCTGGACTCAGGGGATCTCCTATAATTCACCCCTCCACTTT. This translates into CASSWTQGISYNSPLHF.

V gene TRBV5-1 combines with J gene TRBJ2-7; 8 nucleotides align to TRBD1. V lost 2 bases, J lost 1 base, and 5 bases stayed unmatched. Germline V CDR1 and CDR2: SGHRS, YFSETQ. This CDR3 spans 15 amino acids. This CDR3 is CASSFDRGGSYEQYF. The CDR3 nucleotides are TGCGCCAGCAGCTTCGACAGGGGTGGGTCCTACGAGCAGTACTTC.

This clone appeared once. The chain carries TRBV24-1 and TRBJ1-2; TRBD1 might be the D (5 bases). The CDR3 spans 13 residues. The germline gives CDR1 KGHDR, CDR2 SFDVKD. The V gene lost 3 bases and the J gene lost 6 bases, with 10 bases spanning the gap. The CDR3 region has the DNA TGTGCCACCAGTGATGGGCGGGGCCATGGCTACACCTTC. Translation: CATSDGRGHGYTF.

The chain employs TRBV7-2 and TRBJ2-5, with 10 bases fitting TRBD2. This CDR3 spans 14 amino acids. V trimming: 6 bases; J trimming: 4 bases; junction bases outside the gene matches: 5. In germline, CDR1 is SGHTA, CDR2 FQGNSA. The CDR3 protein is CASRRAGGRETQYF. CDR3 coding DNA: TGTGCCAGCAGGAGAGCGGGGGGGCGAGAGACCCAGTACTTC.

The genes are TRBV19 and TRBJ2-7; 11 nucleotides align to TRBD1. The CDR3 is 13 residues long. V was clipped by 7 bases and J by 6 bases; unmatched bases: 5. The germline V gene encodes CDR1 LNHDA and CDR2 SQIVND (reference sequence). Here the CDR3 reads CASTRTGGGEQYF. Written as DNA, the CDR3 is TGTGCCAGTACCCGGACAGGGGGCGGCGAGCAGTACTTC.

The V call is TRBV5-5, the J call TRBJ1-1; the D is unclear. Germline assignment: CDR1 SGHKS and CDR2 YYEKEE (reference sequence). CDR3 length: 13 residues. The V and J ends lost 2 bases and 3 bases respectively, with 8 bases between them. In DNA, the CDR3 is TGTGCCAGCAGCTTTCAGTCCCACACTGAAGCTTTCTTT. Translated, it gives CASSFQSHTEAFF.

The chain recombines TRBV3-1 (or the pseudogene TRBV3-2) with TRBJ2-5; no firm D call. Germline V gene sequence: CDR1 LGHDT, CDR2 YNNKEL (reference sequence). The CDR3 length is 14 residues. Trimming took off 1 base at V and 5 bases at J, with 11 bases between the two ends. CDR3 bases: TGTGCCAGCAGCCAAGGGGTGAGGTGGGAGACCCAGTACTTC. Its protein product is CASSQGVRWETQYF.

The chain employs TRBV27 and TRBJ2-2; TRBD1 aligns across 12 bases. The V gene end was trimmed by 10 bases and the J gene end by 6 bases; junction bases not matched to a gene: 21. CDR1 and CDR2 (germline): MNHEY, SMNVEV (reference sequence). The CDR3 is 19 residues long. The CDR3 DNA reads TGTGCCACCTCTATGAACCGGGACAGGGGGCGCGTGGGTCCCGGGGAGCTGTTTTTT. It yields the protein CATSMNRDRGRVGPGELFF.

CDR3 nucleotide sequence: TGTGCCAGCAGCCAAGATTTTTTAGCGGGAGATGACACAGATACGCAGTATTTT. As protein: CASSQDFLAGDDTDTQYF. The genes are TRBV3-1 (or the pseudogene TRBV3-2) and TRBJ2-3; the match to TRBD2 covers 9 bases. With 0 bases clipped from V and 2 bases from J, the junction kept 9 bases outside the gene matches. CDR1 is LGHDT and CDR2 is YNNKEL in the germline V gene (reference sequence). CDR3 length equals 18 residues.

The V and J genes are TRBV14 and TRBJ1-4; TRBD1 agrees at 7 bases. Germline CDR1 and CDR2: SGHDN and FVKESK. V gave up 1 base and J gave up 2 bases; unmatched junction bases: 7. This CDR3 is built from 17 residues. The CDR3 DNA reads TGTGCCAGCAGCCAAGTAGTAGGGGGCTCGACTAATGAAAAACTGTTTTTT. Encoded protein: CASSQVVGGSTNEKLFF. Filled out from reference TRBV14 and TRBJ1-4, the complete variable domain reads EAGVTQFPSHSVIEKGQTVTLRCDPISGHDNLYWYRRVMGKEIKFLLHFVKESKQDESGMPNNRFLAERTGGTYSTLKVQPAELEDSGVYFCASSQVVGGSTNEKLFFGSGTQLSVL.

On this clone itself: Because it lacks the conserved phenylalanine or tryptophan at the end, this CDR3 is likely a read error. The DNA is left out, because the CDR3 cannot be placed on it with certainty; the CDR3 is given as TCRdb lists it. The chain combines TRBV29-1 with TRBJ2-7; TRBD1 reflects the table's D call only, with no check against the DNA. Germline CDR1 is SQVTM and CDR2 is ANQGSEA. The CDR3 length is 13 residues, termini included. The CDR3 sequence: CSVPWGPQFEEHA.